Following are 27 T cell receptor beta chains from one sample sequenced in a study of human T cells and chemical hapten exposure. Time point described: healthy volunteer bleed at 2 weeks. The starting material, unfractionated whole blood, was used for total RNA extraction. TCRdb redid the calling of the RACE reads with MiXCR, one entry per CDR3 protein. The sample lists about 93,000 distinct CDR3 sequences; roughly 8.5% were seen once. The sequenced material came from whole blood. The receptors originated from a female donor in good health. Some clones in this sample may be carry-over from other donors' samples.

The chain uses TRBV2 and TRBJ2-5, with TRBD2 matching over 9 bases. The CDR3 loop spans 15 amino acids. Germline assignment: CDR1 SNHLY and CDR2 FYNNEI. Trimming cost V 9 bases and J 3 bases; bases outside gene matches: 11. CDR3 DNA: TGTGCCAGTGTCATAGCGGGAGTCCTCAAAGAGACCCAGTACTTC. This encodes CASVIAGVLKETQYF.

This clonotype was observed a handful of times. The V gene is TRBV7-9, the J gene TRBJ2-5; D uncertain. Germline V gene lookup returns CDR1 SEHNR and CDR2 FQNEAQ (reference sequence). Trimming cost V 1 base and J 7 bases, with 7 bases left between them. The CDR3 is made up of 12 amino acids. The CDR3 nucleotides read TGTGCCAGCAGCTTAGAAATCGGGACCCAGTACTTC. It is translated as CASSLEIGTQYF.

This clonotype was counted between two and nine times. The J gene is TRBJ1-1, the V gene TRBV18; D is uncertain. The CDR3 contains 15 residues. V shed 4 bases and J shed 1 base, with 13 bases lying between them. Per the germline V gene, CDR1 is KGHSH and CDR2 is LQKENI. The CDR3 reads CASSLNSPENTEAFF. The CDR3 DNA is TGTGCCAGCTCACTAAACTCGCCCGAGAACACTGAAGCTTTCTTT.

This sequence joins TRBV19 and TRBJ1-5; the D gene is possibly TRBD1 (6 bases). CDR1 and CDR2 (germline): LNHDA, SQIVND (reference sequence). V lost 1 base, J lost 3 bases, and 10 bases lay in between. The CDR3 is 15 residues long. CDR3 DNA sequence: TGTGCCAGTAGTATAGTGGGGGGCGACAATCAGCCCCAGCATTTT. Protein sequence: CASSIVGGDNQPQHF. Full variable domain (missing parts from reference TRBV19 and TRBJ1-5): DGGITQSPKYLFRKEGQNVTLSCEQNLNHDAMYWYRQDPGQGLRLIYYSQIVNDFQKGDIAEGYSVSREKKESFPLTVTSAQKNPTAFYLCASSIVGGDNQPQHFGDGTRLSIL.

This clonotype occurred many times. The chain combines TRBV6-1 with TRBJ2-5, with 7 bases identical to TRBD1. V gave up 3 bases and J gave up 1 base; unmatched junction bases: 5. The CDR3 consists of 15 residues. The germline gives CDR1 MNHNS, CDR2 SASEGT. The CDR3 region has the DNA TGTGCCAGCAGTGACATGGCAGGGGGCCAAGAGACCCAGTACTTC. Translation: CASSDMAGGQETQYF.

This clonotype has just a few counts. The chain recombines TRBV20-1 with TRBJ2-3; 10 positions match TRBD1. J lost 3 bases, V lost 1 base, and 7 bases had no gene match. The germline V gene encodes CDR1 DFQATT and CDR2 SNEGSKA (reference sequence). The CDR3 covers 16 residues. The CDR3 DNA is TGCAGTGCTAGAGCCAAGACAGGGGGCTTTACAGATACGCAGTATTTT. Protein sequence: CSARAKTGGFTDTQYF.

This chain connects TRBV20-1 to TRBJ2-3; maybe TRBD2 (6 bases). The CDR3 runs 16 residues. V was cut by 3 bases and J by 0 bases, with 16 bases left in between. The germline CDR1 and CDR2 sequences are DFQATT and SNEGSKA (reference sequence). The CDR3 sequence is CSARAPGLTSTDTQYF. The CDR3 bases are TGCAGTGCTAGGGCACCGGGACTTACTAGCACAGATACGCAGTATTTT.

This clonotype was picked up a small number of times. The V call is TRBV12-3 or TRBV12-4, the J call TRBJ1-1, with 8 bases matching TRBD1. J was trimmed by 4 bases and V by 3 bases; bases with no gene match: 7. The CDR3 runs 15 residues. As DNA, the CDR3 is TGTGCCAGCAGTTTGGGCAGGGGGCTTGGCACTGAAGCTTTCTTT. Translation: CASSLGRGLGTEAFF.

This chain connects TRBV9 to TRBJ1-2, with D tentatively TRBD1 (5 bases). CDR1 is SGDLS and CDR2 is YYNGEE in the germline V gene. Trimming stripped 3 bases from V and 0 bases from J, with 15 bases between. The CDR3 totals 16 residues. CDR3 coding DNA: TGTGCCAGCAGCGCCTCAACAGGACTTGCTAACTATGGCTACACCTTC. Protein product: CASSASTGLANYGYTF.

At least ten counts were recorded for this clonotype. The chain links TRBV4-2 to TRBJ2-1; weak D call: TRBD1 (6 bases). Germline V gene lookup returns CDR1 LGHNA and CDR2 YNFKEQ. V lost 6 bases and J lost 9, with 9 bases in between. The CDR3 length is 11 residues. CDR3 DNA: TGTGCCAGCAGACAGGGTAGTGAGCAGTTCTTC. Translated: CASRQGSEQFF.

This clonotype has at least ten counts. The rearrangement joins TRBV9 to TRBJ2-1; TRBD1 matches at 10 bases. Germline CDR1 reads SGDLS; CDR2 reads YYNGEE. Germline trimming cut 1 base from V and 7 bases from J; bases unmatched to any gene: 8. The length of the CDR3 is 16 residues. The CDR3 DNA is TGTGCCAGCAGCGTAACGAAGCGGGACAGGGGTAATGAGCAGTTCTTC. Translated, it gives CASSVTKRDRGNEQFF.

This clonotype was counted a few times. The chain couples TRBV11-2 to TRBJ2-7; possibly TRBD1 for D (6 bases). The CDR3 consists of 15 residues. Germline assignment: CDR1 SGHAT and CDR2 FQNNGV. Trimming left V 1 base short and J 1 base short, with 11 bases between. The CDR3 reads CASSLGPGASYEQYF. The CDR3 coding sequence is TGTGCCAGCAGCTTAGGTCCAGGGGCTTCCTACGAGCAGTACTTC. Complete variable domain (other parts from reference TRBV11-2 and TRBJ2-7): EAGVAQSPRYKIIEKRQSVAFWCNPISGHATLYWYQQILGQGPKLLIQFQNNGVVDDSQLPKDRFSAERLKGVDSTLKIQPAKLEDSAVYLCASSLGPGASYEQYFGPGTRLTVT.

The V and J genes are TRBV30 and TRBJ2-6, with TRBD1 as a possible D gene (6 bases). The germline V gene encodes CDR1 GTSNPN and CDR2 SVGIG (reference sequence). This CDR3 region has 17 residues. V was trimmed by 6 bases and J by 4 bases, leaving 22 bases between them. CDR3 DNA sequence: TGTGCCTGCTGGGACACCGTAAGGTCGAAAGGGGCCAACGTCCTGACTTTC. Translation gives CACWDTVRSKGANVLTF.

This clonotype was observed a handful of times. An end of the junction differs from the germline gene, which may be a read error. The rearrangement joins TRBV7-7 to TRBJ2-3; TRBD1 agrees at 9 bases. Germline V gives CDR1 SSHAT, CDR2 FNYEAQ (reference sequence). The CDR3 spans 14 residues. CDR3 in amino acids: CASSLGQGSDTQYF. As DNA, the CDR3 is TGTGCTAGCAGCCTTGGACAGGGGTCAGATACGCAGTATTTT.

This clonotype was seen a few times. V usage is TRBV27 and J usage is TRBJ2-7; 8 nucleotides match TRBD2. Per the germline V gene, CDR1 is MNHEY and CDR2 is SMNVEV (reference sequence). The ends lost 3 bases at V and 7 bases at J; junction bases unmatched: 8. The CDR3 totals 14 residues. The CDR3 is CASSFTGGVGEQYF. DNA for the CDR3: TGTGCCAGCAGTTTCACGGGGGGGGTGGGAGAGCAGTACTTC.

There are a few counts of this clonotype. This chain connects TRBV5-4 to TRBJ2-3; D is perhaps TRBD1 or TRBD2 (5 bases each). The V end was cut by 3 bases, the J end by 1 base, with 9 bases between. Germline CDR1 and CDR2: SGHNT and YYREEE (reference sequence). The CDR3 runs 14 residues. The CDR3 here is CASSSGRGTDTQYF. The CDR3 nucleotides are TGTGCCAGCAGCTCGGGGCGCGGCACAGATACGCAGTATTTT.

This clonotype was detected a few times. The chain combines TRBV5-4 with TRBJ2-1, with D possibly called TRBD1 or TRBD2 (6 bases each). CDR3 length equals 17 residues. Trimming left V 4 bases short and J 0 bases short, with 17 bases between. The germline V gene has CDR1 SGHNT and CDR2 YYREEE (reference sequence). This CDR3 reads CASSRPGAGSSYNEQFF. Written as DNA, the CDR3 is TGTGCCAGCAGCCGGCCGGGGGCGGGGAGCTCCTACAATGAGCAGTTCTTC. The full variable domain, rest sourced from reference TRBV5-4 and TRBJ2-1, is ETGVTQSPTHLIKTRGQQVTLRCSSQSGHNTVSWYQQALGQGPQFIFQYYREEENGRGNFPPRFSGLQFPNYSSELNVNALELDDSALYLCASSRPGAGSSYNEQFFGPGTRLTVL.

The chain recombines TRBV7-2 with TRBJ2-3, with 11 positions matching TRBD1. Trimming took 2 bases from V and 4 from J; bases not matched to a gene: 5. The V gene's germline CDR1 is SGHTA and CDR2 FQGNSA. The CDR3 totals 16 residues. Written as DNA, the CDR3 is TGTGCCAGCAGCTTACGGACAGGGGGCGTTGCAGATACGCAGTATTTT. It encodes CASSLRTGGVADTQYF.

V gene TRBV6-1 combines with J gene TRBJ2-2; D is possibly TRBD1 or TRBD2 (5 bases each). The germline V gene encodes CDR1 MNHNS and CDR2 SASEGT. Trimming took off 8 bases at V and 3 bases at J, with 7 bases between the two ends. CDR3 size: 12 residues. The CDR3 protein is CASGTYTGELFF. The CDR3 DNA is TGTGCCAGCGGGACCTACACCGGGGAGCTGTTTTTT.

This clonotype was counted between two and nine times. The V call is TRBV9, the J call TRBJ1-2; the D gene is possibly TRBD1 (5 bases). V gave up 3 bases and J gave up 2 bases, with 11 bases separating them. The CDR3 spans 14 residues. Germline CDR1 reads SGDLS; CDR2 reads YYNGEE. The CDR3 protein is CASSGGDRNYGYTF. DNA for the CDR3: TGTGCCAGCAGCGGGGGAGACAGAAACTATGGCTACACCTTC.

This clonotype has a count of ten or more. The V and J genes are TRBV9 and TRBJ2-7; D gene uncertain. Trimming stripped 4 bases from V and 0 bases from J, with 11 bases between. The CDR3 has 14 amino acids. Germline values: CDR1 SGDLS, CDR2 YYNGEE. CDR3 in amino acids: CASSFGRSSYEQYF. The CDR3 region has the DNA TGTGCCAGCAGCTTCGGACGGAGCTCCTACGAGCAGTACTTC.

This clonotype was counted many times. The chain has TRBV29-1 and TRBJ1-1, with D perhaps TRBD1 (5 bases). V lost 4 bases and J lost 0, with 27 bases in between. The CDR3 spans 19 residues. From germline, CDR1 is SQVTM and CDR2 ANQGSEA. This CDR3 reads CSVGKGRRDGDDMNTEAFF. CDR3 nucleotide sequence: TGCAGCGTTGGGAAAGGTCGTCGAGACGGGGACGACATGAACACTGAAGCTTTCTTT.

This clonotype was seen many times. The chain couples TRBV3-1 to TRBJ2-1; 13 bases are shared with TRBD2. The CDR3 runs to 16 residues. Germline CDR1 is LGHDT and CDR2 is YNNKEL (reference sequence). The V gene end was trimmed by 5 bases and the J gene end by 9 bases; junction bases not matched to a gene: 10. CDR3 region: CASSSDGLAGVSEQFF. The CDR3 DNA follows: TGTGCCAGCAGCTCAGACGGACTAGCGGGAGTTAGTGAGCAGTTCTTC.

The chain uses TRBV20-1 and TRBJ2-5, with D unresolved. This CDR3 region has 15 residues. The germline V gene encodes CDR1 DFQATT and CDR2 SNEGSKA (reference sequence). The CDR3 protein is CSAPSESRIQETQYF. Written as DNA, the CDR3 is TGCAGCGCGCCCAGCGAATCTAGAATCCAAGAGACCCAGTACTTC.

The chain couples TRBV14 to TRBJ2-5, with 7 positions matching TRBD2. The CDR3 runs to 14 residues. Trimming took 1 base from V and 4 from J; bases not matched to a gene: 3. Looked up from germline, CDR1 is SGHDN and CDR2 is FVKESK. The DNA of the CDR3 is TGTGCCAGCAGCCAAGGGACTAGGGGAGAGACCCAGTACTTC. Its translation: CASSQGTRGETQYF.

In this sample, this clonotype turned up a few times. The J gene is TRBJ2-3, the V gene TRBV7-9; 9 positions agree with TRBD1. Losses at the gene ends were 1 base for V and 14 bases for J; bases not matched to a gene: 4. Germline CDR1 SEHNR, CDR2 FQNEAQ (reference sequence). The CDR3 extends over 12 amino acids. The CDR3 is CASSLDRGLLYF. In DNA form, the CDR3 reads TGTGCCAGCAGCTTAGACAGGGGGCTTTTGTATTTT. The whole variable domain, remainder taken from reference TRBV7-9 and TRBJ2-3, is DTGVSQNPRHKITKRGQNVTFRCDPISEHNRLYWYRQTLGQGPEFLTYFQNEAQLEKSRLLSDRFSAERPKGSFSTLEIQRTEQGDSAMYLCASSLDRGLLYFGPGTRLTVL.

This sequence joins TRBV9 and TRBJ2-7; TRBD1 matches at 7 bases. V dropped 3 bases and J dropped 3; count of bases not matched to a gene: 3. There are 13 residues in the CDR3. CDR1 and CDR2 from the germline V gene are SGDLS and YYNGEE. DNA for the CDR3: TGTGCCAGCAGCGCAGGACAGGACTACGAGCAGTACTTC. Amino acid sequence: CASSAGQDYEQYF.